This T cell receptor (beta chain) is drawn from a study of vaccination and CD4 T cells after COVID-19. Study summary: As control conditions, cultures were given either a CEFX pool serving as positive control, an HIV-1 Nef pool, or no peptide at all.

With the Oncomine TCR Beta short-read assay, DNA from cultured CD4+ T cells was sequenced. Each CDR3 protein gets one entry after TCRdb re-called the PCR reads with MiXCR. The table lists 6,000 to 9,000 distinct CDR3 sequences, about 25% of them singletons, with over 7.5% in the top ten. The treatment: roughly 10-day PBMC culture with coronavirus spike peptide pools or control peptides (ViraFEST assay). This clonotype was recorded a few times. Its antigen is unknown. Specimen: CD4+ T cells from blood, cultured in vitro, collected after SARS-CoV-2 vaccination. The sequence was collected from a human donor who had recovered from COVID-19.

The CDR3 protein is CSARPPRGRWEQYF. The DNA for the CDR3 is TGCAGTGCTAGGCCGCCTAGGGGTCGATGGGAGCAGTACTTC. J is TRBJ2-7 and V is TRBV20-1, with D possibly TRBD1 on 5 matching bases. Germline V gene sequence: CDR1 DFQATT, CDR2 SNEGSKA (reference sequence). This CDR3 spans 14 amino acids. The germline V and J ends were trimmed by 3 bases and 7 bases, with 19 bases remaining between them.